The 10 T cell receptor beta chains below were found in one sample sequenced in a study of blood T cell repertoires in COVID-19. Using immunoSEQ multiplex PCR, the repertoire was profiled, and TCRdb retains in-frame clones only, with some absent. The data show 440,000 or so clones, approximately 90% seen once. Sequenced sample: peripheral blood. These receptors were collected from a woman aged 35 to 49 with COVID-19, enrolled during active disease.

The chain carries TRBV19 and TRBJ2-6, with TRBD1 matching over 8 bases. The CDR3 is 16 amino acids. V shed 1 base, J shed 4 bases, and the junction held 3 bases outside the gene matches. Germline CDR1 is LNHDA and CDR2 is SQIVND (reference sequence). The CDR3 bases are TGTGCCAGTAGTATAGGGACAGGGTTCGGGGCCAACGTCCTGACTTTC. Amino acid sequence: CASSIGTGFGANVLTF. The whole variable domain, remainder taken from reference TRBV19 and TRBJ2-6, is DGGITQSPKYLFRKEGQNVTLSCEQNLNHDAMYWYRQDPGQGLRLIYYSQIVNDFQKGDIAEGYSVSREKKESFPLTVTSAQKNPTAFYLCASSIGTGFGANVLTFGAGSRLTVL.

The chain links TRBV27 to TRBJ1-5, with D possibly being TRBD1 (5 bases). The CDR3 contains 15 residues. Germline CDR1 reads MNHEY; CDR2 reads SMNVEV (reference sequence). V dropped 4 bases and J dropped 5 bases, with 15 bases sitting between them. The CDR3 region has the DNA TGTGCCAGCAGTTCCCATGACAGAGCTGATCAGCCCCAGCATTTT. This gives the protein CASSSHDRADQPQHF.

This clone is a singleton in its sample. Distinct nucleotide sequences in the sample also encode this CDR3. The chain has TRBV6-5 and TRBJ1-4; 10 nucleotides line up with TRBD1. This CDR3 region has 15 residues. Trimming cost V 0 bases and J 8 bases; bases outside gene matches: 3. Germline CDR1 MNHEY, CDR2 SVGAGI. CDR3: CASSYSGTGDEKLFF. The CDR3 nucleotides are TGTGCCAGCAGTTACTCGGGGACAGGGGACGAAAAACTGTTTTTT.

This chain joins TRBV28 and TRBJ1-5, with D perhaps TRBD1 (6 bases). Looked up from germline, CDR1 is MDHEN and CDR2 is SYDVKM. The CDR3 spans 15 residues. V lost 7 bases and J 6 bases, leaving 19 bases between the germline ends. The CDR3, as DNA: TGTGCCAGCAATCTCGGGGGGCGTGGGGGTCAGCCCCAGCATTTT. It encodes CASNLGGRGGQPQHF.

The rearrangement links TRBV29-1 to TRBJ1-1; D remains unclear. CDR1 and CDR2 (germline): SQVTM, ANQGSEA. V was pared by 4 bases and J by 0 bases, with 6 bases between. The CDR3 covers 12 residues. In DNA form, the CDR3 reads TGCAGCGTTGCCTTTATGAACACTGAAGCTTTCTTT. It yields the protein CSVAFMNTEAFF.

The chain links TRBV7-2 to TRBJ1-1, with D possibly TRBD1 on 6 matching bases. The CDR3 is made up of 16 amino acids. Between the trimmed V and J ends, which lost 3 bases and 0 bases, there was a span of 14 bases. Germline V CDR1 and CDR2: SGHTA, FQGNSA. CDR3 bases: TGTGCCAGCAGCTTTTGGGCAGGGGCAATGAACACTGAAGCTTTCTTT. It yields the protein CASSFWAGAMNTEAFF.

This sequence joins TRBV30 and TRBJ1-2; TRBD1 matches at 11 bases. The germline gives CDR1 GTSNPN, CDR2 SVGIG (reference sequence). The CDR3 is 15 amino acids. V gave up 1 base and J gave up 5 bases; unmatched junction bases: 6. As DNA, the CDR3 is TGTGCCTGGAGTGGTGAGGGGACAGGGGGTTATGGCTACACCTTC. It codes for CAWSGEGTGGYGYTF.

This clone occurred once. This chain connects TRBV5-1 to TRBJ2-5; 7 bases align to TRBD2. The V gene end was trimmed by 3 bases and the J gene end by 4 bases; junction bases not matched to a gene: 6. The CDR3 covers 14 residues. CDR1 is SGHRS and CDR2 is YFSETQ in the germline V gene. Written as DNA, the CDR3 is TGCGCCAGCAGCTCGGGGACTATCGGAGAGACCCAGTACTTC. Protein sequence: CASSSGTIGETQYF.

Only a few counts were recorded for this clone. This sequence joins TRBV21-1 and TRBJ1-4. TRBV21-1 is labeled a pseudogene. CDR3 length: 15 amino acids. The CDR3 spells CASSKGSVSNEKLFF. CDR3 sequence (DNA): TGTGCCAGCAGCAAAGGGTCGGTTTCAAATGAAAAACTGTTTTTT.

The V gene is TRBV3-1 (or the pseudogene TRBV3-2), the J gene TRBJ1-6, with D hard to call. This CDR3 is 16 amino acids long. V lost 3 bases, J lost 0 bases, and 9 bases lay in between. The germline V gene encodes CDR1 LGHDT and CDR2 YNNKEL (reference sequence). Written as DNA, the CDR3 is TGTGCCAGCAGCCATACTACGAGCTCCTATAATTCACCCCTCCACTTT. Protein sequence: CASSHTTSSYNSPLHF.